One and the same sample provided the 9 T cell receptor beta chains below, sequenced in a study of OX40 agonist ivuxolimab in advanced cancers. Sequencing was performed with immunoSEQ multiplex PCR; in TCRdb, only in-frame clones are kept and a portion is missing. This sample has roughly 50,000 clones; over 75% occur once, and the top ten carry approximately 12%. Specimen: CD4+ or CD8+ T cells sorted from blood, collected in a trial of the OX40 agonist ivuxolimab. Receptor source: an adult with an advanced solid tumor such as melanoma, head and neck, liver or kidney cancer.

The CDR3, as DNA: TGTGCCAGCAGCCCCTATGGAACTGAAGCTTTCTTT. It encodes CASSPYGTEAFF. V usage is TRBV5-4 and J usage is TRBJ1-1; D gene unclear. The CDR3 extends over 12 amino acids. The germline V and J ends were trimmed by 4 bases and 5 bases, with 9 bases remaining between them. Germline CDR1 reads SGHNT; CDR2 reads YYREEE (reference sequence).

This clone was seen once. The chain is built from TRBV30 and TRBJ2-5; 13 bases are shared with TRBD2. CDR3 length: 17 amino acids. The V gene end was trimmed by 0 bases and the J gene end by 4 bases; junction bases not matched to a gene: 8. CDR1 is GTSNPN and CDR2 is SVGIG in the germline V gene (reference sequence). CDR3 DNA: TGTGCCTGGAGTGTACCCCCCTGGACTAGCGGGGGAGAGACCCAGTACTTC. Translation gives CAWSVPPWTSGGETQYF.

The rearrangement uses TRBV28 and TRBJ2-2, with D unresolved. CDR3 length: 15 amino acids. Germline CDR1 MDHEN, CDR2 SYDVKM. The V and J ends lost 7 bases and 3 bases respectively, with 15 bases between them. In DNA form, the CDR3 reads TGTGCCAGCACCTTGGGGATAAGGGACACCGGGGAGCTGTTTTTT. Translating it yields CASTLGIRDTGELFF.

The chain recombines TRBV27 with TRBJ1-2; 7 bases line up with TRBD1. CDR3 length equals 13 residues. Losses at the gene ends were 2 bases for V and 6 bases for J; bases not matched to a gene: 3. Germline CDR1 and CDR2: MNHEY and SMNVEV (reference sequence). As DNA, the CDR3 is TGTGCCAGCAGTTTAGGAGGGGGCGATGGCTACACCTTC. Translated: CASSLGGGDGYTF.

V and J are TRBV7-9 and TRBJ2-1; the D is unclear. The germline V gene has CDR1 SEHNR and CDR2 FQNEAQ (reference sequence). With 1 base removed from V and 8 bases from J, the gap between germline ends came to 6 bases. This CDR3 has 12 amino acids. The CDR3 region has the DNA TGTGCCAGCAGCTTAGGTGGGGATGAGCAGTTCTTC. Its protein is CASSLGGDEQFF. Based on the CDR3 plus reference TRBV7-9 and TRBJ2-1, the full variable domain is DTGVSQNPRHKITKRGQNVTFRCDPISEHNRLYWYRQTLGQGPEFLTYFQNEAQLEKSRLLSDRFSAERPKGSFSTLEIQRTEQGDSAMYLCASSLGGDEQFFGPGTRLTVL.

This sequence joins TRBV9 and TRBJ1-1, with D tentatively TRBD1 (5 bases). Trimming removed 3 bases from V and 4 bases from J, with 13 bases in between. Per germline, CDR1 SGDLS and CDR2 YYNGEE. The CDR3 is made up of 14 amino acids. CDR3 nucleotide sequence: TGTGCCAGCAGCGGGTGGGGCTTGAGCACTGAAGCTTTCTTT. This encodes CASSGWGLSTEAFF.

The V gene is TRBV6-5, the J gene TRBJ1-3; D is ambiguous. V dropped 2 bases and J dropped 3 bases, with 8 bases sitting between them. CDR3 size: 14 residues. Germline CDR1 is MNHEY and CDR2 is SVGAGI. CDR3 in DNA: TGTGCCAGCAGTTACGAGGGCGGTGGAAACACCATATATTTT. Amino acids: CASSYEGGGNTIYF.

The chain carries TRBV13 and TRBJ1-2; tentative D call: TRBD1 (5 bases). V lost 5 bases and J lost 4, with 11 bases in between. The length of the CDR3 is 13 residues. Looked up from germline, CDR1 is PRHDT and CDR2 is FYEKMQ (reference sequence). DNA of the CDR3: TGTGCCAGCAGCCCCGAGGACATCTATGGCTACACCTTC. Protein product: CASSPEDIYGYTF. The variable domain in full, with the rest retrieved from reference TRBV13 and TRBJ1-2, is AAGVIQSPRHLIKEKRETATLKCYPIPRHDTVYWYQQGPGQDPQFLISFYEKMQSDKGSIPDRFSAQQFSDYHSELNMSSLELGDSALYFCASSPEDIYGYTFGSGTRLTVV.

The chain couples TRBV29-1 to TRBJ1-2; D is unresolved. Trimming left V 5 bases short and J 4 bases short, with 11 bases between. The CDR3 spans 12 residues. Germline assignment: CDR1 SQVTM and CDR2 ANQGSEA. The CDR3 DNA is TGCAGCGTTCCCCCGGAGGGCTATGGCTACACCTTC. Residues: CSVPPEGYGYTF.